This T cell receptor beta chain was identified in a study of blood T cell repertoires in COVID-19 (TCRdb year 2020). For the study in its entirety: Samples from collaborators originated in the United States, Italy and Spain and spanned both the acute and convalescent phases of COVID-19. The samples were drawn from the first 160 participants of the ongoing ImmuneRACE study and from 950 to 1,500 subjects provided by 6 global collaborators. A freely available public database, intended as a resource for researchers studying the immune response to SARS-CoV-2, is where the repertoires were released. The dataset comprised deeply sampled blood TCRbeta repertoires from subjects exposed to, actively infected with, or recovered from COVID-19. HLA class I and class II types, where available, came from metadata supplied by the sample provider rather than from assay-based typing. A de-identified subject ID, COVID-19 status, age in years and sex were almost always included in the sample metadata. The prospective study material was composed of cDNA or gDNA derived from T cells, B-cell-depleted T cells, or PBMCs. General conclusions and limits of the study: The amount of clinical and demographic metadata varied by source and participant and was provided uncurated.

A note on this clone: It lacks a known antigen. Nothing much larger sits one base from this clone, and base qualities are not available.

The collaborating institutions used their own protocols to collect whole blood in K2EDTA tubes. Collaborator samples were shipped for TCRbeta analysis as frozen whole blood, isolated PBMCs, or DNA extracted from either sample type. V and J are trimmed by 6 bases and 4 bases, and the gene matches miss 5 bases of the junction. The cysteine opens and the phenylalanine closes a CDR3 of 13 amino acids. Only the CDR3 part of the read is kept: 39 bases, read in frame from the first base. CDR1 and CDR2 were assigned from the germline V gene as MNHEY and SVGAGI. TCRbeta CDR3 regions were amplified from genomic DNA by means of the immunoSEQ Assay, a bias-controlled multiplex PCR. The published analysis was carried out like this. The number of nucleated cells in each sample was estimated by amplification of reference gene primers within the assay. Sequence reads were collapsed and filtered to measure the absolute abundance of every unique TCRbeta CDR3 rearrangement. For each sample, productive Simpson clonality was calculated by taking the square root of Simpson's diversity index across productive rearrangements. Here the immuneACCESS table is served through TCRdb, limited to in-frame sequences with V and J called. Missing clones are a known gap in these copies; in checked studies unresolved V genes cover under half, and the rest lacks a known reason. Clone size and the V and J calls come from that table; the DNA yielded D and trimming. The sample table records 30,000 or so clones; roughly 91% of these occur just once. The ten largest clones represent about 1% of the sample.

The V and J genes are TRBV6-5 and TRBJ1-2; TRBD1 matches 7 bases in the middle. Input material: peripheral blood. This TCR derives from a man aged 70 or older with active or convalescent COVID-19. Here the CDR3 is given as CASRKQGTYGYTF. The nucleotides read TGTGCCAGCAGAAAACAGGGGACCTATGGCTACACCTTC.